The rows below give T cell receptor beta chains drawn from one sample of a study of blood T cell repertoires in COVID-19. Clones were sequenced by immunoSEQ multiplex PCR, and TCRdb holds only the in-frame ones, with some missing. Of about 210,000 clones in the sample, about four fifths are singletons; the top ten hold roughly 2.5%. The sequencing input was peripheral blood. The receptors come from a woman between 35 and 50 years old with active or convalescent COVID-19. Both conserved end residues are part of each CDR3. D genes are given only for firm matches. The size entry is marked missing in some rows and otherwise reads once, few, many or a size class.

J gene | V gene | clone size | D gene | CDR3 DNA | CDR3 protein
TRBJ2-5 | TRBV7-9 | few | TRBD2 | TGTGCCAGCAGCGCCGCGGGGGGCCAAGAGACCCAGTACTTC | CASSAAGGQETQYF
TRBJ1-4 | TRBV6-4 | - | TRBD1 | TGTGCCAGCAGAGCCGGACAGGGGTGTGCAACTAATGAAAAACTGTTTTTT | CASRAGQGCATNEKLFF
TRBJ2-5 | TRBV10-2 | - | TRBD2 | TGCGCCTGCACGGGACTAGCGGGGGTTGAGGAGACCCAGTACTTC | CACTGLAGVEETQYF
TRBJ1-2 | TRBV2 | - | - | TGTGCCAGCAGCTCAACCAGGGGCTATGGCTACACCTTC | CASSSTRGYGYTF
TRBJ1-2 | TRBV5-1 | - | - | TGCGCCAGCAGCTTGACGAGAAGCTTTGGTGACTATGGCTACACCTTC | CASSLTRSFGDYGYTF
TRBJ2-7 | TRBV4-2 | - | - | TGTGCCAGCAGCCAAGTGACTGGTAGCTCCTACGAGCAGTACTTC | CASSQVTGSSYEQYF
TRBJ1-1 | TRBV18 | - | - | TGTGCCAGCTCACCTCGACAGATTCCCTATGAGGACACTGAAGCTTTCTTT | CASSPRQIPYEDTEAFF
TRBJ2-1 | TRBV4-1 | - | TRBD2 | TGCGCCAGCAGCCAAGATAGGCTAGCGGGGGCGGGGGAGCAGTTCTTC | CASSQDRLAGAGEQFF
TRBJ1-1 | TRBV6-5 | large | - | TGTGCCAGCAGTCAGGGTTTCACTGAAGCTTTCTTT | CASSQGFTEAFF
TRBJ1-4 | TRBV6-5 | - | - | TGTGCCAGCAGCTTAATTTTCGGCGGGGATGAAAAACTGTTTTTT | CASSLIFGGDEKLFF
TRBJ2-3 | TRBV21-1 | - | - | TGTGCCAGCAGCAAAGATTCCCACAGGGGCCGGGGGGATACGCAGTATTTT | CASSKDSHRGRGDTQYF
TRBJ1-3 | TRBV13 | - | - | TGTGCCAGCAGCTTCGTTGGACTTCAGAGCTCTGGAAACACCATATATTTT | CASSFVGLQSSGNTIYF
TRBJ1-4 | TRBV4-1 | once | TRBD1 | TGCGCCAGCAGCCAACCGGGACAGGGAAATGAAAAACTGTTTTTT | CASSQPGQGNEKLFF
TRBJ1-1 | TRBV10-1 | - | TRBD1 | TGCGCCAGCAGTGCGAGACAGGGGGCATCGAACACTGAAGCTTTCTTT | CASSARQGASNTEAFF
TRBJ2-1 | TRBV10-2 | - | - | TGCGCCAGCAGCGATCGAACAGGTAAAAGCTCCTACAATGAGCAGTTCTTC | CASSDRTGKSSYNEQFF
TRBJ1-1 | TRBV29-1 | - | - | TGCAGCGTTGAAGATAGCCGGCGTGCTTCCACTGAAGCTTTCTTT | CSVEDSRRASTEAFF
TRBJ2-3 | TRBV28 | - | - | TGTGCCAGCAGTTTTAACAGATTGAACACAGATACGCAGTATTTT | CASSFNRLNTDTQYF
TRBJ2-3 | TRBV7-2 | - | - | TGTGCCAGCAGTCCGGGAGCCCCGGACCGGCCAGATACGCAGTATTTT | CASSPGAPDRPDTQYF
TRBJ2-2 | TRBV24-1 | - | - | TGTGCCACCAGTGATTTGAGGGGGAACACCGGGGAGCTGTTTTTT | CATSDLRGNTGELFF
TRBJ1-6 | TRBV18 | once | - | TGTGCCAGCTCACTCTACCCAAACGGGGGGCCTTATAATTCACCCCTCCACTTT | CASSLYPNGGPYNSPLHF
TRBJ1-2 | TRBV5-6 | - | TRBD1 | TGTGCCAGCAGCTTGGCCGGACAGGGTGGTTGGGGCTACACCTTC | CASSLAGQGGWGYTF
TRBJ2-2 | TRBV5-1 | - | TRBD1 | TGCGCCAGCAGCATCATGACAGGGGGCGGCGGGGAGCTGTTTTTT | CASSIMTGGGGELFF
TRBJ1-1 | TRBV9 | - | - | TGTGCCAGCAGCGTAGACGACCGCCGGGGTGAAGCTTTCTTT | CASSVDDRRGEAFF
TRBJ1-2 | TRBV4-3 | - | TRBD1 | TGCGCCAGCAGCCTACAGGGGAATGGCTACACCTTC | CASSLQGNGYTF
TRBJ1-6 | TRBV7-9 | - | - | TGTGCCAGCCCCTCGCCCCTCCACTTT | CASPSPLHF
TRBJ2-7 | TRBV7-2 | - | TRBD2 | TGTGCCAGCAGCCTTGGTCCTAGCGGGTACGAGCAGTACTTC | CASSLGPSGYEQYF
TRBJ1-4 | TRBV30 | - | TRBD1 | TGTGCCTGGAGTGTAAATGTAGGGGGCGGTGAAAAACTGTTTTTT | CAWSVNVGGGEKLFF
TRBJ2-1 | TRBV7-3 | - | TRBD2 | TGTGCCAGCAGCTCGGGACTAGCGGGGGACAATGAGCAGTTCTTC | CASSSGLAGDNEQFF
TRBJ2-1 | TRBV5-1 | - | TRBD1 | TGCGCCAGCAGCTTCCAGGGGGCGCCCGGGGAGCAGTTCTTC | CASSFQGAPGEQFF
TRBJ2-2 | TRBV19 | - | TRBD1 | TGTGCCAGTAGAAAACCACGGACAGGGGAGGCCGGGGAGCTGTTTTTT | CASRKPRTGEAGELFF
TRBJ2-2 | TRBV24-1 | - | - | TGTGCCACCAGTGAGCTGCCGGGAGCTGGGGAGCTGTTTTTT | CATSELPGAGELFF
TRBJ2-1 | TRBV5-1 | - | TRBD1 | TGCGCCAGCAGCGTACAGGGGTCCTACTCCTACAATGAGCAGTTCTTC | CASSVQGSYSYNEQFF
TRBJ2-3 | TRBV11-3 | - | - | TGTGCCAGCAGCTCCCAGGGAGATACGCAGTATTTT | CASSSQGDTQYF
TRBJ1-5 | TRBV28 | - | - | TGTGCCAGCAGTTTTGGGCCAGAGCCCCAGCATTTT | CASSFGPEPQHF
TRBJ1-2 | TRBV4-3 | - | TRBD1 | TGCGCCAGCAGCCAATCCGGACAGGGCAGTGGCTACACCTTC | CASSQSGQGSGYTF
TRBJ1-2 | TRBV3-1/TRBV3-2 | - | - | TGTGCCAGCAGTCTCGACAGGAGTCTCTATGGCTACACCTTC | CASSLDRSLYGYTF
TRBJ2-7 | TRBV4-2 | - | - | TGTGCCAGCAGCCTCCCGGAGGGCTACGAGCAGTACTTC | CASSLPEGYEQYF
TRBJ1-2 | TRBV24-1 | once | - | TGTGCCACCAGTGATTATAGCAGCGCCTATGGCTACACCTTC | CATSDYSSAYGYTF
TRBJ1-1 | TRBV6-5 | - | - | TGTGCCAGCAGTTACCTTCGCGGGAACACTGAAGCTTTCTTT | CASSYLRGNTEAFF
TRBJ1-1 | TRBV11-3 | - | - | TGTGCCAGCAGCAGCCGGGAGGGGAACACTGAAGCTTTCTTT | CASSSREGNTEAFF
TRBJ2-3 | TRBV14 | - | TRBD2 | TGTGCCAGCAGTCAACCCCGGGGCGGGGGGCGCACAGATACGCAGTATTTT | CASSQPRGGGRTDTQYF
TRBJ2-1 | TRBV9 | - | TRBD2 | TGTGCCAGCAGCGTGGGCGGGAGTACTTACAATGAGCAGTTCTTC | CASSVGGSTYNEQFF
TRBJ2-3 | TRBV10-3 | - | TRBD2 | TGTGCCATCAGTGAGCCTTGGCCGGGACTAGCGTCTAGCACAGATACGCAGTATTTT | CAISEPWPGLASSTDTQYF
TRBJ1-5 | TRBV15 | - | TRBD1 | TGTGCCACCAGGCTGGACAGGTTTAGCAATCAGCCCCAGCATTTT | CATRLDRFSNQPQHF
TRBJ2-2 | TRBV19 | - | - | TGTGCCAGTAGTACCAGGGACAACCCGAACACCGGGGAGCTGTTTTTT | CASSTRDNPNTGELFF
TRBJ1-2 | TRBV14 | - | - | TGTGCCAGCAGCCTGACAGACAACTATGGCTACACCTTC | CASSLTDNYGYTF
TRBJ2-7 | TRBV19 | - | TRBD2 | TGTGCCAGTAGCAAGACTAGCGGGACGACCTACGAGCAGTACTTC | CASSKTSGTTYEQYF
TRBJ1-5 | TRBV6-2/TRBV6-3 | - | TRBD1 | TGTGCCAGCAGTACTACAGGGGGAGGCAATCAGCCCCAGCATTTT | CASSTTGGGNQPQHF
TRBJ1-2 | TRBV2 | once | TRBD1 | TGTGCCAGCAGTGCCGGACAGGGCTATGGCTACACCTTC | CASSAGQGYGYTF
TRBJ1-2 | TRBV28 | - | - | TGTGCCACCTCTGGCGGTTCGGACTATGGCTACACCTTC | CATSGGSDYGYTF
TRBJ1-6 | TRBV19 | - | TRBD1 | TGTGCCAGTAGTATAGATCATGGGACAGGGTCTAATTCACCCCTCCACTTT | CASSIDHGTGSNSPLHF
TRBJ2-5 | TRBV7-2 | - | - | TGTGCCAGCAGCGTCGACAGTAGCCAAGAGACCCAGTACTTC | CASSVDSSQETQYF
TRBJ1-2 | TRBV5-5 | - | - | TGTGCCAGCACCATAGAAGTTGGTGGCTATGGCTACACCTTC | CASTIEVGGYGYTF
TRBJ1-1 | TRBV6-5 | - | TRBD1 | TGTGCCAGCAAAGTTAAGGCAGGGGGCACTGAAGCTTTCTTT | CASKVKAGGTEAFF
TRBJ2-3 | TRBV6-2/TRBV6-3 | - | TRBD1 | TGTGCCAGCAGTTACAAGGGACAGGGCACAGATACGCAGTATTTT | CASSYKGQGTDTQYF
TRBJ2-7 | TRBV7-2 | - | TRBD2 | TGTGCCAGCAGCTTAAAGACTAGCGGGACTCAGTACTTC | CASSLKTSGTQYF
TRBJ2-5 | TRBV7-2 | - | TRBD1 | TGTGCCAGCAGCACGCCGACAGGGTTCCAAGAGACCCAGTACTTC | CASSTPTGFQETQYF
TRBJ1-1 | TRBV18 | few | - | TGTGCCAGCTCACCACGGGTCAGGGGTGACACTGAAGCTTTCTTT | CASSPRVRGDTEAFF
TRBJ1-1 | TRBV27 | - | TRBD1 | TGTGCCAGCAGTTTACAGGGGGCCGTGAACACTGAAGCTTTCTTT | CASSLQGAVNTEAFF
TRBJ2-1 | TRBV24-1 | once | TRBD2 | TGTGCCACCAGTGGAACTAGCGGGGGAGACAATGAGCAGTTCTTC | CATSGTSGGDNEQFF